This record looks at one T cell receptor beta chain sequence and its context. Specified treatment: oral pan-JAK inhibitor, 5-10 mg twice daily. This record comes from a study of CD8+ T cells in alopecia areata. This CDR3 spans 15 amino acids. With 1 base removed from V and 0 bases from J, the gap between germline ends came to 11 bases. The germline gives CDR1 GTSNPN, CDR2 SVGIG (reference sequence). Following RNA extraction, reverse transcription yielded cDNA that acted as the sequencing template. Using immunoSEQ multiplex PCR, the repertoire was profiled, and TCRdb retains in-frame clones only, with some absent. The sample has 90,000 to 150,000 clones, about 54% seen once.

This clonotype was sampled from a human donor with alopecia areata. The sequences come from CD8+ T cells sorted from blood, collected at week 4, from a patient treated with tofacitinib. V is TRBV30 and J is TRBJ2-3; TRBD2 is a possible D gene (6 bases). CDR3 sequence (DNA): TGTGCCTGGAGTGGGGGCGGGACTAGCACAGATACGCAGTATTTT. It is translated as CAWSGGGTSTDTQYF.